The clone carrying this TCR beta chain was detected once. These data are taken from a study of blood T cell repertoires in COVID-19. Across the study: Sources were T cells, B-cell-depleted T cells, or PBMCs; the material itself was cDNA or gDNA.

TCRdb keeps only in-frame clones here, not all; method: immunoSEQ multiplex PCR. Of about 120,000 clones listed, 80% to 90% are singletons. The germline gives CDR1 SGHDN, CDR2 FVKESK. V shed 4 bases and J 4 bases; nucleotides not matched to a gene: 5. The CDR3 sequence is 14 residues long. This TCR derives from a man in his sixties or seventies with active or convalescent COVID-19. The rearrangement joins TRBV14 to TRBJ1-2; TRBD1 matches at 8 bases. Input material: peripheral blood. The CDR3 region is CASSPDREVYGYTF. In DNA form, the CDR3 reads TGTGCCAGCAGCCCGGACAGGGAGGTCTATGGCTACACCTTC.